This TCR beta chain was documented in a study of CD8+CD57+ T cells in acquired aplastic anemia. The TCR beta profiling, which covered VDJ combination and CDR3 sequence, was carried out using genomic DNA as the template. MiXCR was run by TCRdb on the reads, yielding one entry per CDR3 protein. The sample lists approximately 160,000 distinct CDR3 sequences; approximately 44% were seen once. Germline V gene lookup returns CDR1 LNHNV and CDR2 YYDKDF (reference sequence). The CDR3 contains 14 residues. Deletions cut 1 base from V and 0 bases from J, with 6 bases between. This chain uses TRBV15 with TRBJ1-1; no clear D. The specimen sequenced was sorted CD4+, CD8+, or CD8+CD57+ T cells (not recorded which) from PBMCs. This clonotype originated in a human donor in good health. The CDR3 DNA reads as TGTGCCACCAGCAGAGTGAGGCTGAACACTGAAGCTTTCTTT. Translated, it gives CATSRVRLNTEAFF.